The clone carrying this T cell receptor (beta chain) was seen only a few times. Its antigen is still unknown. The junction shows a germline mismatch at one end, possibly a read error. This specimen belongs to a study of CD8 T cells in Susac syndrome. cDNA came from roughly 0.5 to 1 ug RNA primed by random hexamers. TCRdb reprocessed the immunoSEQ multiplex PCR reads via MiXCR and lists one record per CDR3 protein. The data hold under 550,000 distinct CDR3 sequences, with around 85% observed a single time. The CDR3 has 14 residues. In germline, CDR1 is SGHRS, CDR2 YFSETQ. The study's findings and limits: The study recognized that the number of individuals in its TCR sequencing and HLA analysis was relatively small.

TEMRA cells were enriched by FACS, while CD8+ and CD4+ T cells were obtained through a negative isolation that was performed magnetically. This clonotype was obtained from a human donor with multiple sclerosis. The chain uses TRBV5-1 and TRBJ2-5, with a tentative D call TRBD1 (5 bases). Sequenced input: CD8+ T cells from PBMCs. CDR3 region: CASSLGQGRETQYF. CDR3 nucleotide sequence: TGTGCCAGCAGCTTGGGGCAGGGTAGGGAGACCCAGTACTTC.